Detailed here is one T cell receptor beta chain. Its antigen remains unknown. V was pared by 1 base and J by 4 bases, with 5 bases between. Per germline, CDR1 SGHTA and CDR2 FQGNSA. The CDR3 contains 14 residues. Produced via immunoSEQ multiplex PCR; TCRdb's table is partial and in-frame only. The sample shows about 40,000 clones, around 87% of them seen only once. These data belong to a study of T cells in localized non-small cell lung cancer. Study results and caveats: Multi-region tumor sequencing was not done, so intratumor heterogeneity could not be excluded. A median of 57 of the top 100 tumor clones appeared in adjacent lung, which was paired and uninvolved. Uninvolved adjacent lung had higher T cell clonality than tumor and all other tissues. A raised T cell density in blood coincided with lengthier overall survival.

The sequence was collected from a man between 18 and 50 years old with stage I lung adenocarcinoma. J is TRBJ2-6 and V is TRBV7-2; D possibly corresponds to TRBD2 (5 bases). The specimen was peripheral blood, collected before any cancer treatment. The CDR3 nucleotides are TGTGCCAGCAGCTTAGGAGGGGGGGCCAACGTCCTGACTTTC. Translating it yields CASSLGGGANVLTF.